The 22 T cell receptor beta chains below all came from one sample that was sequenced in a study of blood T cell repertoires in COVID-19. The repertoire was sequenced with immunoSEQ multiplex PCR; TCRdb's copy has only in-frame clones and lacks some. The sample has 150,000 or so clones, 90% to 95% seen once; the top ten hold about 4.5%. Specimen: peripheral blood. The receptors shown here come from a woman aged 45-65 years with acute or convalescent COVID-19.

This chain connects TRBV29-1 to TRBJ2-1, with 13 bases that match TRBD2. CDR3 length: 14 amino acids. The trim removed 7 bases at V and 3 bases at J, leaving 3 bases unmatched. CDR1 is SQVTM, CDR2 ANQGSEA, per germline. CDR3 region: CSAWTSGSYNEQFF. CDR3 DNA sequence: TGCAGCGCTTGGACTAGCGGGAGCTACAATGAGCAGTTCTTC.

V gene TRBV27 combines with J gene TRBJ2-7; a possible D gene is TRBD2 (6 bases). Per the germline V gene, CDR1 is MNHEY and CDR2 is SMNVEV (reference sequence). Deletions cut 2 bases from V and 1 base from J, with 15 bases between. The CDR3 consists of 16 residues. In DNA, the CDR3 is TGTGCCAGCAGTTTAACTCCAACTAGCCGGTCCTACGAGCAGTACTTC. This encodes CASSLTPTSRSYEQYF.

The chain links TRBV2 to TRBJ2-3; D might be TRBD2 (6 bases). Germline V gene lookup returns CDR1 SNHLY and CDR2 FYNNEI. V was cut by 4 bases and J by 0 bases, with 14 bases left in between. The CDR3 is made up of 16 amino acids. CDR3 protein: CASSASTRVSTDTQYF. In DNA, the CDR3 is TGTGCCAGCAGTGCCTCGACTAGAGTTAGCACAGATACGCAGTATTTT. The full variable domain, in which reference TRBV2 and TRBJ2-3 provide the parts outside the CDR3, is EPEVTQTPSHQVTQMGQEVILRCVPISNHLYFYWYRQILGQKVEFLVSFYNNEISEKSEIFDDQFSVERPDGSNFTLKIRSTKLEDSAMYFCASSASTRVSTDTQYFGPGTRLTVL.

The chain uses TRBV5-1 and TRBJ2-1; 10 positions match TRBD2. Per the germline V gene, CDR1 is SGHRS and CDR2 is YFSETQ. The CDR3 spans 18 residues. J lost 3 bases, V lost 4 bases, and 13 bases had no gene match. In DNA, the CDR3 is TGCGCCAGCAGCCCCCGGGGGAGCGGGGGGGCGGGCTACAATGAGCAGTTCTTC. Protein sequence: CASSPRGSGGAGYNEQFF.

This sequence joins TRBV5-6 and TRBJ1-5; D unclear. Trimming stripped 2 bases from V and 6 bases from J, with 12 bases between. From germline, CDR1 is SGHDT and CDR2 YYEEEE. This CDR3 contains 14 residues. In nucleotides, the CDR3 is TGTGCCAGCAGCTTTAGAGGCATCGCTCAGCCCCAGCATTTT. This gives the protein CASSFRGIAQPQHF.

This clone is a singleton in its sample. The V call is TRBV18, the J call TRBJ1-5; D gene unclear. Between the trimmed V and J ends, which lost 3 bases and 5 bases, there was a span of 14 bases. Germline V gene data show CDR1 as KGHSH and CDR2 as LQKENI. This CDR3 is 15 amino acids long. CDR3 nucleotides: TGTGCCAGCTCACCCGCGGGGAAAGTGGATCAGCCCCAGCATTTT. Encoded protein: CASSPAGKVDQPQHF. The whole variable domain, remainder taken from reference TRBV18 and TRBJ1-5, is NAGVMQNPRHLVRRRGQEARLRCSPMKGHSHVYWYRQLPEEGLKFMVYLQKENIIDESGMPKERFSAEFPKEGPSILRIQQVVRGDSAAYFCASSPAGKVDQPQHFGDGTRLSIL.

The chain joins TRBV6-5 to TRBJ1-2, with D perhaps TRBD1 (6 bases). Trimming took off 2 bases at V and 4 bases at J, with 11 bases between the two ends. There are 14 residues in the CDR3. In germline, CDR1 is MNHEY, CDR2 SVGAGI. DNA for the CDR3: TGTGCCAGCAGTTACGCTGGACAGCTCTATGGCTACACCTTC. It encodes CASSYAGQLYGYTF.

This chain joins TRBV12-3 or TRBV12-4 and TRBJ1-2; possible D gene TRBD1, 6 bases. The V and J ends lost 3 bases and 8 bases respectively, with 13 bases between them. The CDR3 is made up of 13 amino acids. For the CDR3, the DNA is TGTGCCAGCAGTTTCGGGGGGCTAGGGGGCTACACCTTC. Residues: CASSFGGLGGYTF.

The chain joins TRBV6-5 to TRBJ1-1; 9 bases map to TRBD1. The CDR3 length is 15 residues. Germline V gene lookup returns CDR1 MNHEY and CDR2 SVGAGI. Trimming at V came to 6 bases and at J to 3 bases, leaving 8 bases not matched to a gene. The CDR3 loop is CASSEGQGLYTEAFF. CDR3 sequence (DNA): TGTGCCAGCAGCGAGGGACAGGGCTTGTACACTGAAGCTTTCTTT.

This sequence joins TRBV12-1 and TRBJ2-1; the table's D call, TRBD2, was not checked against the DNA. TRBV12-1 is listed as a pseudogene. This CDR3 has 19 amino acids. CDR3 nucleotides: TGTGCCAGCAGCTTTAGGGTGACTAGCGGGGTTACCTACTCCAATGAGCAGTTCTTC. This gives the protein CASSFRVTSGVTYSNEQFF.

This clone was detected once. The rearrangement uses TRBV5-6 and TRBJ1-3; weak D call: TRBD1 (6 bases). The V gene lost 4 bases and the J gene lost 1 base, with 9 bases spanning the gap. Germline lookup yields CDR1 SGHDT and CDR2 YYEEEE. The CDR3 contains 14 residues. CDR3: CASSPQGSGNTIYF. For the CDR3, the DNA is TGTGCCAGCAGCCCACAGGGTTCTGGAAACACCATATATTTT.

The V call is TRBV10-3, the J call TRBJ1-2; TRBD1 agrees at 7 bases. The CDR3 covers 13 residues. Per germline, CDR1 ENHRY and CDR2 SYGVKD. The V gene end was trimmed by 3 bases and the J gene end by 2 bases; junction bases not matched to a gene: 0. CDR3 sequence: CAISDRGNYGYTF. The CDR3, as DNA: TGTGCCATCAGTGACAGGGGGAACTATGGCTACACCTTC.

V usage is TRBV6-5 and J usage is TRBJ1-4, with D possibly matching TRBD1 (6 bases). Germline-derived CDR1 and CDR2 are MNHEY and SVGAGI. The CDR3 totals 15 residues. V was cut by 3 bases and J by 3 bases, with 11 bases left in between. CDR3 sequence (DNA): TGTGCCAGCAGTTATTCGGCAGGGGCTAATGAAAAACTGTTTTTT. Protein: CASSYSAGANEKLFF.

The rearrangement uses TRBV27 and TRBJ2-1, with 9 bases aligning to TRBD2. Germline CDR1 is MNHEY and CDR2 is SMNVEV (reference sequence). The CDR3 extends over 16 amino acids. V shed 0 bases, J shed 4 bases, and the junction held 4 bases outside the gene matches. The CDR3 DNA reads TGTGCCAGCAGTTTATCGTCGGGACTAGCTTACAATGAGCAGTTCTTC. Protein sequence: CASSLSSGLAYNEQFF.

The chain couples TRBV30 to TRBJ1-2; possibly TRBD1 for D (6 bases). V shed 4 bases and J shed 8 bases, with 17 bases lying between them. Germline V gene sequence: CDR1 GTSNPN, CDR2 SVGIG (reference sequence). The CDR3 totals 13 residues. CDR3 bases: TGTGCCTGGACCGCGAAGCCCAGGGGCGGCTACACCTTC. This codes for CAWTAKPRGGYTF.

J is TRBJ1-2 and V is TRBV3-1 (or the pseudogene TRBV3-2), with TRBD1 matching over 8 bases. CDR1 and CDR2 (germline): LGHDT, YNNKEL (reference sequence). The V segment lost 3 bases and the J segment 8 bases; nucleotides outside the gene matches: 11. CDR3 length: 15 residues. The CDR3 DNA sequence: TGTGCCAGCAGCCATATGAGGACAGGGCCAAAGGGCTACACCTTC. This gives the protein CASSHMRTGPKGYTF.

The CDR3 sequence is CASSRTGEVNTEAFF. The CDR3 DNA sequence: TGTGCCAGCAGTAGGACAGGGGAGGTGAACACTGAAGCTTTCTTT. The gene calls are TRBV2 and TRBJ1-1, with 9 bases that match TRBD1. CDR1 is SNHLY, CDR2 FYNNEI, per germline. The CDR3 extends over 15 amino acids. The trim removed 5 bases at V and 0 bases at J, leaving 4 bases unmatched.

The J gene is TRBJ1-4, the V gene TRBV28; TRBD1 is a possible D gene (5 bases). The CDR3 runs to 11 residues. Germline V gene data show CDR1 as MDHEN and CDR2 as SYDVKM. Trimming removed 5 bases at V and 7 bases at J, with 5 bases between. The CDR3 loop reads CASSRGEKLFF. In nucleotides, the CDR3 is TGTGCCAGCAGTAGGGGTGAAAAACTGTTTTTT.

This clone came up once. V gene TRBV2 combines with J gene TRBJ2-7, with 7 bases lining up with TRBD2. V dropped 4 bases and J dropped 4; count of bases not matched to a gene: 16. The length of the CDR3 is 17 residues. Germline CDR1 SNHLY, CDR2 FYNNEI. The CDR3 DNA reads TGTGCCAGCAGTGGAGGGGCTAGCGGCCCTTGGATGTACGAGCAGTACTTC. Its translation: CASSGGASGPWMYEQYF.

In its sample, this clone was seen once. The chain uses TRBV28 and TRBJ1-4, with 9 bases fitting TRBD1. V lost 6 bases and J lost 7; bases outside the gene matches: 6. CDR1 and CDR2 (germline): MDHEN, SYDVKM. The CDR3 is 14 amino acids. The CDR3 coding sequence is TGTGCCAGCAGCCTGGGACAGGGATTTGAAAAACTGTTTTTT. It yields the protein CASSLGQGFEKLFF.

This rearrangement joins TRBV6-6 to TRBJ1-2; 11 bases are a match to TRBD1. V lost 6 bases, J lost 7 bases, and 10 bases stayed unmatched. This CDR3 has 15 residues. The germline V gene has CDR1 MNHNY and CDR2 SVGAGI (reference sequence). CDR3 DNA: TGTGCCAGCAGCGCCGGGACAGGGGGTTTGGGTGGCTACACCTTC. Amino acid sequence: CASSAGTGGLGGYTF.

In this sample, this clone turned up once. The chain carries TRBV29-1 and TRBJ2-7; the D is unclear. The CDR3 covers 12 residues. The V and J ends lost 5 bases and 2 bases respectively, with 10 bases between them. CDR1 and CDR2 from the germline V gene are SQVTM and ANQGSEA. The CDR3 loop reads CSVYANTYEQYF. CDR3 bases: TGCAGCGTTTATGCCAACACCTACGAGCAGTACTTC.